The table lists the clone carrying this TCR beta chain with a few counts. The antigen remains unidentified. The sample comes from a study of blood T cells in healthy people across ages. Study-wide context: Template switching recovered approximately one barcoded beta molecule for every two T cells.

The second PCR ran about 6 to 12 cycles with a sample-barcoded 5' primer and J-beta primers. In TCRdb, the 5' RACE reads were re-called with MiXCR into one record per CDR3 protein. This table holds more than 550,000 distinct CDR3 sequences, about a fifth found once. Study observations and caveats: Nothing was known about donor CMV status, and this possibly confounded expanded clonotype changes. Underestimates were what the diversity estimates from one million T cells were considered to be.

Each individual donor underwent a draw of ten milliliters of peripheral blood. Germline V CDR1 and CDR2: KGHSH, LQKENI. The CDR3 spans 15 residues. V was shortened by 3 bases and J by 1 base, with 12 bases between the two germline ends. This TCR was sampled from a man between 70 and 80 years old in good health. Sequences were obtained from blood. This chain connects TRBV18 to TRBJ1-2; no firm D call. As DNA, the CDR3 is TGTGCCAGCTCACCGGCGGCAGAGCTTAACTATGGCTACACCTTC. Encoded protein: CASSPAAELNYGYTF.